This TCR beta chain was obtained from a study of blood T cells in healthy people across ages. In germline, CDR1 is LGHNA, CDR2 YNFKEQ. The V and J ends lost 4 bases and 6 bases respectively, with 15 bases between them. The CDR3 length is 15 residues. Using a J-beta primer mix together with a sample-barcoded 5' primer, a second PCR was run for roughly 7 to 12 cycles. TCRdb redid the calling of the 5' RACE reads with MiXCR, one entry per CDR3 protein. The sample records roughly 1.9 million distinct CDR3 sequences, approximately 40% being singletons. This clonotype was detected a few times. Antigen: not known. Study-wide results and caveats: PBMCs went unsorted, and a conclusive naive versus antigen-experienced comparison was therefore prevented.

The sequence derives from a human donor in good health. The sample was blood. The genes are TRBV4-2 and TRBJ1-4; tentatively, D is TRBD1 (6 bases). DNA for the CDR3: TGTGCCAGCAGCCTCTTGACAGGACCCGATGAAAAACTGTTTTTT. Amino acid sequence: CASSLLTGPDEKLFF.